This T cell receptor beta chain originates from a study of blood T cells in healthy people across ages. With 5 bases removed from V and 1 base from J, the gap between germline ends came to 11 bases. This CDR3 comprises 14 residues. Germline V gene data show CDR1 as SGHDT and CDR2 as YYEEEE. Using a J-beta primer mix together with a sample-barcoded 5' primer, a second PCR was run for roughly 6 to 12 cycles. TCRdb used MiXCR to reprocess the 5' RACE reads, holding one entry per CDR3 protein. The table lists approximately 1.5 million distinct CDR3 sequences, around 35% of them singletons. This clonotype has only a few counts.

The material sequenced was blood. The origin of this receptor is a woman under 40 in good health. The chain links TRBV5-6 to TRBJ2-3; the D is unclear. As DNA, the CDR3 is TGTGCCAGCAGGTTAGGCCGGGGCACAGATACGCAGTATTTT. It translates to CASRLGRGTDTQYF.